One TCR beta chain is described in this entry. Its antigen is not known. Per germline, CDR1 LNHDA and CDR2 SQIVND (reference sequence). V lost 5 bases to trimming and J lost 0 bases, with 11 bases between them. CDR3 size: 15 residues. The data originate from a study of cytomegalovirus exposure and HLA in healthy donors. Study as a whole: From approximately 170 million T cells, an earlier analysis saw 100 million to 140 million unique TCR beta sequences. Study-wide results and limits: In a later analysis, HLA-associated TCR beta chains were more clonally expanded than equally common others.

Primers: 60 Vbeta forward and 13 Jbeta reverse. Generated by immunoSEQ multiplex PCR, the TCRdb table keeps only in-frame clones and is missing some. The table includes about 110,000 clones, 70% to 80% detected once. Sequencing was done on a sample of PBMCs. The chain is built from TRBV19 and TRBJ2-1; a possible D gene is TRBD1 (6 bases). This clonotype originated in a woman aged 40 to 50 in good health and CMV-seronegative. CDR3 region: CASSLGQFSYNEQFF. CDR3 sequence (DNA): TGTGCCAGTAGTCTAGGACAGTTCTCCTACAATGAGCAGTTCTTC.